A single sample gave rise to the 23 T cell receptor beta chains below, sequenced in a study of ipilimumab plus nivolumab after autologous stem cell transplantation. Sequenced by immunoSEQ multiplex PCR; TCRdb stores in-frame clones only, minus some. Here the sample spans about 17,000 clones, around four fifths being singletons. The sample in question was PBMCs, obtained in a trial of ipilimumab plus nivolumab as post-transplant consolidation. These receptors were collected from a male donor with diffuse large B-cell lymphoma.

The chain employs TRBV6-1 and TRBJ2-4; D is ambiguous. In germline, CDR1 is MNHNS, CDR2 SASEGT. The CDR3 is 10 residues long. Trimming shortened V by 5 bases and J by 6 bases, and 2 bases separated the two germline ends. CDR3 sequence reads: CASSLNIQYF. As DNA, the CDR3 is TGTGCCAGCAGTCTAAACATTCAGTACTTC.

The chain combines TRBV7-3 with TRBJ2-7; 9 bases are shared with TRBD1. CDR3 length equals 15 residues. CDR1 is SGHTA and CDR2 is FQGTGA in the germline V gene. The J segment lost 7 bases and the V segment lost 5 bases, leaving 12 bases of the junction unmatched. CDR3 nucleotides: TGTGCCAGCAGCGCATACCCGGGACAGGGTAATGAGCAGTACTTC. Amino acids: CASSAYPGQGNEQYF.

This sequence joins TRBV5-1 and TRBJ1-3; no clear D gene. This CDR3 is 15 amino acids long. Germline CDR1 reads SGHRS; CDR2 reads YFSETQ. Trimming took off 0 bases at V and 3 bases at J, with 10 bases between the two ends. CDR3 nucleotide sequence: TGCGCCAGCAGCTTGGGACTGAGTGATGGAAACACCATATATTTT. This translates into CASSLGLSDGNTIYF.

The gene calls are TRBV15 and TRBJ1-4, with D possibly being TRBD1 (5 bases). Deletions cut 1 base from V and 7 bases from J, with 13 bases between. CDR3 length equals 15 residues. Germline CDR1 reads LNHNV; CDR2 reads YYDKDF (reference sequence). The CDR3 nucleotides are TGTGCCACCAGCAGAGGGGGGGGTATAGGTGAAAAACTGTTTTTT. Protein: CATSRGGGIGEKLFF.

The chain combines TRBV10-3 with TRBJ2-3; 11 nucleotides match TRBD2. Germline V CDR1 and CDR2: ENHRY, SYGVKD. The CDR3 extends over 15 amino acids. With V trimmed by 4 bases and J by 5 bases, 5 bases remained unmatched. The CDR3 here is CAISVTSGSIDTQYF. The CDR3 DNA reads as TGTGCCATCAGTGTTACTAGCGGGAGTATAGATACGCAGTATTTT.

V usage is TRBV11-1 and J usage is TRBJ2-5, with 13 positions matching TRBD2. Trimming took 5 bases from V and 2 from J; bases not matched to a gene: 2. The germline CDR1 and CDR2 sequences are SGHAT and FQDESV (reference sequence). The CDR3 covers 15 residues. Written as DNA, the CDR3 is TGTGCCAGCAGCAGGACTAGCGGGGGACAAGAGACCCAGTACTTC. Its protein is CASSRTSGGQETQYF.

V gene TRBV15 combines with J gene TRBJ1-5, with D tentatively TRBD1 (6 bases). Trimming removed 4 bases at V and 3 bases at J, with 16 bases between. Per germline, CDR1 LNHNV and CDR2 YYDKDF (reference sequence). The CDR3 is 16 residues long. CDR3 sequence: CATSTGLRGNNQPQHF. CDR3 nucleotides: TGTGCCACCAGCACCGGTCTGAGGGGGAACAATCAGCCCCAGCATTTT.

This chain links TRBV6-1 with TRBJ2-7, with TRBD1 matching over 9 bases. The CDR3 runs to 15 residues. Looked up from germline, CDR1 is MNHNS and CDR2 is SASEGT. V dropped 3 bases and J dropped 2; count of bases not matched to a gene: 5. CDR3 sequence (DNA): TGTGCCAGCAGTGAGGGGACAGGGCTGACCTACGAGCAGTACTTC. Translating it yields CASSEGTGLTYEQYF.

V is TRBV29-1 and J is TRBJ2-7; possibly TRBD2 for D (6 bases). The CDR3 is made up of 18 amino acids. Trimming shortened V by 0 bases and J by 3 bases, and 24 bases separated the two germline ends. Germline CDR1 is SQVTM and CDR2 is ANQGSEA. The CDR3 nucleotides read TGCAGCGTTGAAGATATCGGGACTGATATCACTGCGGGCTACGAGCAGTACTTC. This gives the protein CSVEDIGTDITAGYEQYF.

The rearrangement joins TRBV21-1 to TRBJ1-1. TRBV21-1 is shown as a pseudogene. The CDR3 runs to 18 residues. The CDR3 DNA follows: TGTGCCAGCAGCAAGTGGGTTCGGGGAGTACAATCCAACACTGAAGCTTTCTTT. This gives the protein CASSKWVRGVQSNTEAFF.

This clone was observed a handful of times. The rearrangement links TRBV19 to TRBJ2-2; 9 nucleotides line up with TRBD1. J was trimmed by 10 bases and V by 1 base; bases with no gene match: 7. The CDR3 has 15 amino acids. CDR1 and CDR2 from the germline V gene are LNHDA and SQIVND (reference sequence). CDR3 amino acids: CASSIGYRGQEELFF. Here the CDR3 DNA reads TGTGCCAGTAGTATAGGCTACAGGGGGCAAGAGGAGCTGTTTTTT. The full variable domain, rest sourced from reference TRBV19 and TRBJ2-2, is DGGITQSPKYLFRKEGQNVTLSCEQNLNHDAMYWYRQDPGQGLRLIYYSQIVNDFQKGDIAEGYSVSREKKESFPLTVTSAQKNPTAFYLCASSIGYRGQEELFFGEGSRLTVL.

The chain uses TRBV18 and TRBJ2-2; D might be TRBD2 (7 bases). With 8 bases removed from V and 3 bases from J, the gap between germline ends came to 19 bases. The CDR3 is made up of 16 amino acids. The germline V gene has CDR1 KGHSH and CDR2 LQKENI. CDR3 nucleotide sequence: TGTGCCAGCCGCCCCCTTGCCGGGGGGCACACCGGGGAGCTGTTTTTT. It translates to CASRPLAGGHTGELFF. Full variable domain (outside the CDR3, taken from reference TRBV18 and TRBJ2-2): NAGVMQNPRHLVRRRGQEARLRCSPMKGHSHVYWYRQLPEEGLKFMVYLQKENIIDESGMPKERFSAEFPKEGPSILRIQQVVRGDSAAYFCASRPLAGGHTGELFFGEGSRLTVL.

This chain uses TRBV11-2 with TRBJ2-7; the D gene is possibly TRBD2 (5 bases). Trimming stripped 5 bases from V and 5 bases from J, with 22 bases between. This CDR3 has 16 amino acids. CDR1 and CDR2 (germline): SGHAT, FQNNGV. CDR3 bases: TGTGCCAGCAGCGGAGCGGTACGGGGAACCGGGGACGAGCAGTACTTC. Its protein product is CASSGAVRGTGDEQYF.

This sequence joins TRBV11-2 and TRBJ1-4, with 8 bases lining up with TRBD1. CDR3 size: 15 residues. Losses at the gene ends were 0 bases for V and 7 bases for J; bases not matched to a gene: 4. The V gene's germline CDR1 is SGHAT and CDR2 FQNNGV. The DNA of the CDR3 is TGTGCCAGCAGCTTAGACAGGGGGCGCGTTGAAAAACTGTTTTTT. It is translated as CASSLDRGRVEKLFF.

This chain links TRBV5-1 with TRBJ2-3; D ambiguous. Germline V gene data show CDR1 as SGHRS and CDR2 as YFSETQ. V lost 0 bases to trimming and J lost 3 bases, with 11 bases between them. The CDR3 has 15 residues. CDR3 in amino acids: CASSLVPDSTDTQYF. Here the CDR3 DNA reads TGCGCCAGCAGCTTGGTTCCGGATTCAACAGATACGCAGTATTTT.

The rearrangement joins TRBV5-1 to TRBJ2-2; D unresolved. The V gene lost 0 bases and the J gene lost 4 bases, with 13 bases spanning the gap. Per germline, CDR1 SGHRS and CDR2 YFSETQ. This CDR3 has 16 residues. The CDR3 sequence: CASSLGFLGGTGELFF. The CDR3 nucleotides are TGCGCCAGCAGCTTGGGATTTTTGGGCGGCACCGGGGAGCTGTTTTTT.

The chain joins TRBV5-5 to TRBJ2-7, with D possibly being TRBD1 (5 bases). The CDR3 extends over 12 amino acids. From germline, CDR1 is SGHKS and CDR2 YYEKEE (reference sequence). V lost 3 bases, J lost 4 bases, and 8 bases lay in between. As DNA, the CDR3 is TGTGCCAGCAGCTGGGGCGAGTACGAGCAGTACTTC. Protein: CASSWGEYEQYF.

J is TRBJ1-5 and V is TRBV10-1; tentatively, D is TRBD1 (5 bases). CDR1 WNHNN and CDR2 SYGVQD come from the germline V gene (reference sequence). This CDR3 has 13 residues. Trimming took 3 bases from V and 7 from J, leaving 10 bases between them. The CDR3 DNA follows: TGCGCCAGCAGTGAAGGGACGGGACAGCCCCAGCATTTT. Its protein is CASSEGTGQPQHF.

V is TRBV6-1 and J is TRBJ1-6; weak D call: TRBD1 (5 bases). The CDR3 sequence is 13 residues long. The germline V and J ends were trimmed by 11 bases and 3 bases, with 11 bases remaining between them. In germline, CDR1 is MNHNS, CDR2 SASEGT. The CDR3 region is CAVWGNYNSPLHF. For the CDR3, the DNA is TGTGCCGTGTGGGGCAACTATAATTCACCCCTCCACTTT.

The chain combines TRBV19 with TRBJ2-1; 10 bases agree with TRBD2. V lost 4 bases and J lost 3; bases outside the gene matches: 9. CDR3 length: 17 residues. Germline loops: CDR1 LNHDA, CDR2 SQIVND (reference sequence). The CDR3 sequence is CASSRGASGGFYNEQFF. The CDR3, as DNA: TGTGCCAGTAGTAGGGGGGCTAGCGGGGGCTTCTACAATGAGCAGTTCTTC.

CDR3 residues: CASSLVSTDTQYF. CDR3 DNA sequence: TGTGCCAGCAGCTTGGTCAGCACAGATACGCAGTATTTT. This chain joins TRBV7-9 and TRBJ2-3; D is unclear. This CDR3 has 13 residues. V gave up 3 bases and J gave up 0 bases, with 4 bases separating them. Germline lookup yields CDR1 SEHNR and CDR2 FQNEAQ (reference sequence).

The chain joins TRBV10-3 to TRBJ2-1, with TRBD2 identical over 8 bases. The germline V gene has CDR1 ENHRY and CDR2 SYGVKD. CDR3 size: 14 residues. The trim removed 2 bases at V and 6 bases at J, leaving 3 bases unmatched. CDR3 sequence (DNA): TGTGCCATCAGTGAGGCGGGACTAGTCAATGAGCAGTTCTTC. This translates into CAISEAGLVNEQFF.

The rearrangement uses TRBV6-5 and TRBJ2-1; D is perhaps TRBD2 (5 bases). V lost 6 bases, J lost 2 bases, and 8 bases lay in between. This CDR3 comprises 13 residues. Germline values: CDR1 MNHEY, CDR2 SVGAGI. CDR3 nucleotide sequence: TGTGCCAGCAGCTCCGGGACCTACAATGAGCAGTTCTTC. Residues: CASSSGTYNEQFF.